Below are 2 T cell receptor beta chains sequenced from a single sample in a study of T cell repertoires in cytomegalovirus infection. One entry per CDR3 protein results from TCRdb running MiXCR on the reads. The sample holds about 130,000 distinct CDR3 sequences; approximately 9.2% are singletons and the top ten take 10%. The sample was PBMCs. Receptors were obtained from a human donor in good health (CMV status not recorded). Some clones in this sample may be carry-over from other donors' samples.

Many counts were recorded for this clonotype. The chain uses TRBV7-8 and TRBJ2-5; 10 bases agree with TRBD1. The CDR3 loop spans 14 amino acids. Trimming cost V 3 bases and J 4 bases; bases outside gene matches: 2. Germline assignment: CDR1 SGHVS and CDR2 FQNEAQ. CDR3 nucleotide sequence: TGTGCCAGCAGCTTCGGACAGGGGGGAGAGACCCAGTACTTC. Translated: CASSFGQGGETQYF. The full variable domain, completed using reference TRBV7-8 and TRBJ2-5, is GAGVSQSPRYKVAKRGQDVALRCDPISGHVSLFWYQQALGQGPEFLTYFQNEAQLDKSGLPSDRFFAERPEGSVSTLKIQRTQQEDSAVYLCASSFGQGGETQYFGPGTRLLVL.

This clonotype was counted many times. V gene TRBV12-3 or TRBV12-4 combines with J gene TRBJ1-4; no clear D. Trimming removed 5 bases at V and 8 bases at J, with 15 bases between. The length of the CDR3 is 14 residues. CDR3 sequence: CASSPTRLGEKLFF. The CDR3 coding sequence is TGTGCCAGCAGTCCCACCCGACTTGGAGAAAAACTGTTTTTT.